The 29 T cell receptor beta chains below were found in one sample sequenced in a study of metastatic and nonmetastatic thyroid tumors. TCRdb redid the clone calls on the PCR reads using MiXCR. This table holds roughly 83,000 clones, 15% found once. All patients were untreated before thyroid surgery. The sequenced material came from blood. The source is a female donor with papillary thyroid cancer or a benign thyroid nodule (not recorded which). Some clones in this sample may be carry-over from other donors' samples.

This clone was observed many times. This chain uses TRBV29-1 with TRBJ2-5, with D perhaps matching TRBD2 (6 bases). The CDR3 runs 14 residues. Germline V lookup: CDR1 SQVTM, CDR2 ANQGSEA. Trimming shortened V by 3 bases and J by 1 base, and 12 bases separated the two germline ends. The CDR3 sequence: CSVEGLYSQETQYF. CDR3 sequence (DNA): TGCAGCGTTGAGGGACTGTATAGCCAAGAGACCCAGTACTTC.

About this clone: One junction end does not reproduce the germline sequence, and a read error may be involved. This chain joins TRBV19 and TRBJ1-3; D is unclear. The CDR3 is 13 amino acids. Germline CDR1 is LNHDA and CDR2 is SQIVND (reference sequence). The CDR3 protein is CAISWTVGNTIYF. The CDR3 nucleotides are TGTGCCATTAGTTGGACTGTTGGAAACACCATATATTTT.

This clone has at least ten counts. The V call is TRBV27, the J call TRBJ1-2; D not resolved. Germline CDR1 and CDR2: MNHEY and SMNVEV (reference sequence). This CDR3 region has 14 residues. The V and J ends lost 6 bases and 4 bases respectively, with 15 bases between them. This CDR3 reads CASRPAGESYGYTF. DNA of the CDR3: TGTGCCAGCAGGCCCGCCGGGGAATCCTATGGCTACACCTTC.

This clone appeared many times. V gene TRBV28 combines with J gene TRBJ1-5; D not resolved. The CDR3 is 14 amino acids. Trimming cost V 6 bases and J 7 bases, with 16 bases left between them. Germline V lookup: CDR1 MDHEN, CDR2 SYDVKM. CDR3 in amino acids: CASRGRRMEQPQHF. The DNA of the CDR3 is TGTGCCAGCAGAGGACGGAGGATGGAACAGCCCCAGCATTTT. Complete variable domain (other parts from reference TRBV28 and TRBJ1-5): DVKVTQSSRYLVKRTGEKVFLECVQDMDHENMFWYRQDPGLGLRLIYFSYDVKMKEKGDIPEGYSVSREKKERFSLILESASTNQTSMYLCASRGRRMEQPQHFGDGTRLSIL.

Details on this clone: A much bigger clone sits one base away, suggesting this may be a read error. CDR3 DNA sequence: TGCGCCAGCAGCTTAGGACTAGCGGTGGGGCAAGAGACCCAGTACTTC. Protein product: CASSLGLAVGQETQYF. This chain joins TRBV5-1 and TRBJ2-5; 10 nucleotides agree with TRBD2. Trimming at V came to 2 bases and at J to 2 bases, leaving 6 bases not matched to a gene. Germline assignment: CDR1 SGHRS and CDR2 YFSETQ. This CDR3 has 16 residues.

There are many counts of this clone. This rearrangement joins TRBV12-3 or TRBV12-4 to TRBJ2-7; D gene unclear. The CDR3 has 13 residues. The V end lost 3 bases, the J end lost 5 bases, and 11 bases lay between the germline ends. The CDR3 bases are TGTGCCAGCAGTTTGGGCAGAACTGACGAGCAGTACTTC. Translation gives CASSLGRTDEQYF.

This clone has more than one count but fewer than ten. At one end the junction does not follow the germline gene, possibly because of a read error. The chain combines TRBV6-2 or TRBV6-3 with TRBJ1-5; TRBD1 agrees at 7 bases. This CDR3 comprises 14 residues. Germline V gene sequence: CDR1 MNHEY, CDR2 SVGEGT. Here the CDR3 DNA reads TGTGCTACCTGGGACAGAGGGCCCAATCAGCCCCATCATTTT. Amino acid sequence: CATWDRGPNQPHHF.

This clone was picked up many times. The chain recombines TRBV19 with TRBJ1-5; possible D gene TRBD1, 5 bases. V was cut by 5 bases and J by 3 bases, with 17 bases left in between. The CDR3 extends over 16 amino acids. Germline V lookup: CDR1 LNHDA, CDR2 SQIVND (reference sequence). CDR3 residues: CASSFRPWGTNQPQHF. CDR3 coding DNA: TGTGCCAGTAGTTTTCGACCGTGGGGGACCAATCAGCCCCAGCATTTT.

In its sample, this clone was seen a few times. This rearrangement joins TRBV2 to TRBJ2-5; 11 bases align to TRBD1. After removal of 4 bases from V and 4 bases from J, the junction contained 5 bases not matched to a gene. Germline V CDR1 and CDR2: SNHLY, FYNNEI. The CDR3 extends over 15 amino acids. CDR3 DNA: TGTGCCAGCAGTGCGGACAGGGGGCCGGCAGAGACCCAGTACTTC. As protein: CASSADRGPAETQYF. The whole variable domain, remainder taken from reference TRBV2 and TRBJ2-5, is EPEVTQTPSHQVTQMGQEVILRCVPISNHLYFYWYRQILGQKVEFLVSFYNNEISEKSEIFDDQFSVERPDGSNFTLKIRSTKLEDSAMYFCASSADRGPAETQYFGPGTRLLVL.

This clone has a count of ten or more. The V gene is TRBV28, the J gene TRBJ2-1; TRBD2 might be the D (6 bases). V gave up 3 bases and J gave up 10 bases, with 7 bases separating them. The CDR3 loop spans 11 amino acids. CDR1 and CDR2 from the germline V gene are MDHEN and SYDVKM. The DNA of the CDR3 is TGTGCCAGCAGTTTTGCGGGGGAGCAGTTCTTC. It encodes CASSFAGEQFF.

This clone has at least ten counts. The V call is TRBV6-1, the J call TRBJ2-1; 8 bases align to TRBD2. V dropped 5 bases and J dropped 7; count of bases not matched to a gene: 7. There are 14 residues in the CDR3. CDR1 is MNHNS, CDR2 SASEGT, per germline. Here the CDR3 reads CASSLAGGVNEQFF. CDR3 coding DNA: TGTGCCAGCAGTTTGGCGGGGGGCGTTAATGAGCAGTTCTTC.

This clone was counted at least ten times. This rearrangement joins TRBV5-1 to TRBJ2-1, with 10 bases lining up with TRBD1. CDR1 is SGHRS and CDR2 is YFSETQ in the germline V gene. J was trimmed by 8 bases and V by 3 bases; bases with no gene match: 8. This CDR3 contains 15 residues. The CDR3 spells CASSWISGTGDEQFF. As DNA, the CDR3 is TGCGCCAGCAGCTGGATCTCCGGGACAGGGGATGAGCAGTTCTTC.

The sample holds many counts of this clone. The sample holds other DNA sequences that translate to the same CDR3. The rearrangement uses TRBV7-2 and TRBJ2-2, with D possibly being TRBD1 or TRBD2 (5 bases each). V was clipped by 5 bases and J by 6 bases, with 10 bases between them. The CDR3 sequence is 13 residues long. Germline V lookup: CDR1 SGHTA, CDR2 FQGNSA. The CDR3 nucleotides read TGTGCCAGCAGCATCGGGACGGCCGGGGAGCTGTTTTTT. Amino acid sequence: CASSIGTAGELFF.

On this clone: A read error may explain this, as a much larger clone is one base away. V gene TRBV20-1 combines with J gene TRBJ1-1, with 8 bases lining up with TRBD1. The CDR3 sequence is 15 residues long. The V gene's germline CDR1 is DFQATT and CDR2 SNEGSKA (reference sequence). V shed 6 bases and J 2 bases; nucleotides not matched to a gene: 11. CDR3 in amino acids: CSAIPPRGRNTEAFF. The CDR3 DNA reads as TGCAGTGCCATCCCCCCCAGGGGGCGTAACACTGAAGCTTTCTTT.

This clone was seen many times. The identical CDR3 is also encoded by other nucleotide sequences in the sample. The CDR3: CATRGSGDSKTQYF. Here the CDR3 DNA reads TGTGCCACCAGGGGTTCAGGGGACTCGAAGACCCAGTACTTC. The chain joins TRBV24-1 to TRBJ2-5, with D perhaps being TRBD1 or TRBD2 (6 bases each). The CDR3 totals 14 residues. Trimming took off 7 bases at V and 6 bases at J, with 17 bases between the two ends. From germline, CDR1 is KGHDR and CDR2 SFDVKD.

This clone was observed many times. CDR3 in DNA: TGCAGTGCTATAACAGGGGAGTGGGGCTACACCTTC. It translates to CSAITGEWGYTF. V and J are TRBV20-1 and TRBJ1-2; 7 bases are a match to TRBD1. The V gene end was trimmed by 4 bases and the J gene end by 8 bases; junction bases not matched to a gene: 7. In germline, CDR1 is DFQATT, CDR2 SNEGSKA (reference sequence). The CDR3 contains 12 residues.

This clone was seen more than once but under ten times. A much larger clone differs from this one at a single base, so this may be a read error. As DNA, the CDR3 is TGCGCCAGCAGGGGGCGAGGGTGCCTAGCTAGCACAGATACGCAGTATTTT. Translation: CASRGRGCLASTDTQYF. This sequence joins TRBV10-1 and TRBJ2-3; D possibly uses TRBD1 or TRBD2 (5 bases each). The CDR3 has 17 residues. Trimming left V 6 bases short and J 0 bases short, with 19 bases between. CDR1 is WNHNN, CDR2 SYGVQD, per germline (reference sequence).

In its sample, this clone was seen many times. This chain uses TRBV9 with TRBJ1-2; D is possibly TRBD1 (6 bases). The CDR3 spans 16 residues. In germline, CDR1 is SGDLS, CDR2 YYNGEE. V dropped 0 bases and J dropped 4 bases, with 16 bases sitting between them. CDR3 nucleotide sequence: TGTGCCAGCAGCGTAGCGGCGCAGGGGATACCCTATGGCTACACCTTC. It is translated as CASSVAAQGIPYGYTF.

This clone was observed at least ten times. The CDR3 reads CASSLSGAEGYTF. The CDR3, as DNA: TGCGCCAGCAGCTTGTCGGGGGCGGAAGGCTACACCTTC. This chain joins TRBV5-1 and TRBJ1-2; TRBD1 is a possible D gene (6 bases). Germline V gene lookup returns CDR1 SGHRS and CDR2 YFSETQ. The CDR3 loop spans 13 amino acids. Trimming removed 1 base from V and 8 bases from J, with 12 bases in between.

This clone has a count of ten or more. The rearrangement joins TRBV28 to TRBJ2-3, with D unclear. The germline V gene encodes CDR1 MDHEN and CDR2 SYDVKM. V dropped 3 bases and J dropped 7 bases, with 11 bases sitting between them. This CDR3 has 13 amino acids. CDR3 protein: CASSLIPAYTQYF. The DNA of the CDR3 is TGTGCCAGCAGTTTGATTCCCGCTTATACGCAGTATTTT.

This clone was recorded at least ten times. V usage is TRBV3-1 and J usage is TRBJ1-1; TRBD1 might be the D (5 bases). Germline V lookup: CDR1 LGHDT, CDR2 YNNKEL (reference sequence). Trimming cost V 4 bases and J 4 bases, with 16 bases left between them. The CDR3 is made up of 15 amino acids. DNA of the CDR3: TGTGCCAGCAGCCCCCTCCGGGACCCGCGCACTGAAGCTTTCTTT. This encodes CASSPLRDPRTEAFF.

Many counts were recorded for this clone. The chain is built from TRBV19 and TRBJ1-4; 10 bases map to TRBD1. Germline-derived CDR1 and CDR2 are LNHDA and SQIVND (reference sequence). With V trimmed by 3 bases and J by 0 bases, 4 bases remained unmatched. The CDR3 is made up of 17 amino acids. In nucleotides, the CDR3 is TGTGCCAGTAGTATTGGACAGGGGGGAGCAACTAATGAAAAACTGTTTTTT. It specifies CASSIGQGGATNEKLFF.

This clone was recorded at least ten times. This chain connects TRBV6-5 to TRBJ1-2, with 8 nucleotides matching TRBD1. Germline assignment: CDR1 MNHEY and CDR2 SVGAGI. V was clipped by 0 bases and J by 7 bases; unmatched bases: 1. This CDR3 is 13 amino acids long. This CDR3 is CASSYSGQGGYTF. The CDR3 region has the DNA TGTGCCAGCAGTTACTCCGGACAGGGTGGCTACACCTTC.

This clone occurred many times. The same CDR3 is also encoded by other DNA sequences in this sample. CDR3 DNA: TGCGCCAGCAGCCAAAGAGCGGGGGGGCGAACAGATACGCAGTATTTT. This encodes CASSQRAGGRTDTQYF. The J gene is TRBJ2-3, the V gene TRBV4-1; 10 nucleotides line up with TRBD2. The V gene's germline CDR1 is MGHRA and CDR2 YSYEKL. V lost 2 bases, J lost 3 bases, and 5 bases stayed unmatched. CDR3 length: 16 amino acids.

This clone was seen repeatedly, ten times or more. The chain is built from TRBV5-1 and TRBJ2-3; 11 bases align to TRBD1. The CDR3 has 15 residues. Per germline, CDR1 SGHRS and CDR2 YFSETQ. The V segment lost 4 bases and the J segment 4 bases; nucleotides outside the gene matches: 5. In DNA form, the CDR3 reads TGCGCCAGCAGCGAGGACAGGGGGCAGGCAGATACGCAGTATTTT. It translates to CASSEDRGQADTQYF.

This clone was counted ten times or more. The V and J genes are TRBV7-2 and TRBJ2-7; D is unclear. CDR1 is SGHTA and CDR2 is FQGNSA in the germline V gene. The V end lost 5 bases, the J end lost 7 bases, and 12 bases lay between the germline ends. The length of the CDR3 is 12 residues. The CDR3 DNA reads TGTGCCAGCAGCCCCTCCTGGTCAGAGCAGTACTTC. Translating gives CASSPSWSEQYF.

In its sample, this clone was seen many times. The chain joins TRBV4-2 to TRBJ1-6; tentative D call: TRBD1 (6 bases). Germline V CDR1 and CDR2: LGHNA, YNFKEQ. With 0 bases removed from V and 6 bases from J, the gap between germline ends came to 21 bases. The length of the CDR3 is 19 residues. The CDR3 bases are TGTGCCAGCAGCCAAGATCCCCGCGTTGCGGGACACCCTAATTCACCCCTCCACTTT. Its translation: CASSQDPRVAGHPNSPLHF.

This clone was counted many times. The chain couples TRBV13 to TRBJ1-1; 8 bases align to TRBD1. The length of the CDR3 is 13 residues. After removal of 3 bases from V and 8 bases from J, the junction contained 5 bases not matched to a gene. Germline assignment: CDR1 PRHDT and CDR2 FYEKMQ (reference sequence). CDR3: CASSFQGASEAFF. The CDR3 DNA reads as TGTGCCAGCAGCTTTCAGGGGGCCTCCGAAGCTTTCTTT.

This clone was found many times. The V and J genes are TRBV5-6 and TRBJ1-1; D call uncertain. Germline lookup yields CDR1 SGHDT and CDR2 YYEEEE. V lost 0 bases and J lost 1, with 4 bases in between. This CDR3 contains 13 residues. For the CDR3, the DNA is TGTGCCAGCAGCTTGGCCGCGAACACTGAAGCTTTCTTT. Its translation is CASSLAANTEAFF.